This TCR beta chain was captured by sequencing in a study of control samples from healthy donors and cancer patients. The CDR3 has 16 residues. With 7 bases removed from V and 5 bases from J, the gap between germline ends came to 23 bases. Germline assignment: CDR1 LNHDA and CDR2 SQIVND (reference sequence). Clones were sequenced by immunoSEQ multiplex PCR, and TCRdb holds only the in-frame ones, with some missing. Among under 200,000 clones listed, 85% to 95% were seen once. Sequencing was carried out using blood. The receptor comes from a woman in her thirties or forties in good health. J is TRBJ1-2 and V is TRBV19, with a possible D match to TRBD1 (5 bases). The CDR3, as DNA: TGTGCCAGTACGAAAGCCGGGACCCTACGTCTATATGGCTACACCTTC. Translating it yields CASTKAGTLRLYGYTF.